This T cell receptor beta chain originates from a study of T-cell memory formation after mild COVID-19 (TCRdb year 2021). Study-level background: TCR sequence clusters from the two donors were found to be largely donor specific. In a couple of donors, T-cell clones that expanded and contracted after mild COVID-19 were followed by sequencing TCRalpha and TCRbeta repertoires longitudinally. The cohort was made up of two young adult volunteers, one female and one male, who were previously healthy. General findings and caveats noted by the study authors: The second-wave clones that peaked on day 37 were not confirmed to be SARS-CoV-2 specific. Some responding clones were found in pre-infection memory, which suggests that pre-existing cross-reactive memory T cells took part in the SARS-CoV-2 response. From day 15 to 85, contracting clones showed balanced CD4/CD8 phenotypes, whereas a second wave of clones that expanded from day 15 to 37 leaned towards CD4+. The study included only a couple of mild cases, and larger cohorts that include severe cases with pre-infection samples were judged to be necessary. Contracting CD4+ clones were found mainly in CM and EM memory subsets, while CD8+ clones were enriched in EMRA.

Inclusive of the bounding cysteine and phenylalanine, the CDR3 is 13 residues long. Only the CDR3 DNA stays, 39 bases, in frame from base 1. The trim is 2 bases for V and 2 bases for J, with a gap of 6 bases between the germline ends. Sequences SNHLY (CDR1) and FYNNEI (CDR2) are obtained from the germline V gene. With respect to this clonotype: What antigen it recognizes has not been identified. No quality values exist for individual bases; no much larger clone is one base distant.

This sample was sequenced with an Illumina NovaSeq 6000. TCRalpha and TCRbeta cDNA libraries were constructed by 5'RACE with constant-segment primers, with sample barcodes and unique molecular identifiers being introduced. RNA was extracted from every sample with Trizol reagent. Libraries were amplified in two PCR steps, with a second sample barcode and Illumina TruSeq adapters added in the second step. The libraries were sequenced on an Illumina NovaSeq using 2 x 150 bp paired-end reads. The published analysis was carried out like this. Reads were demultiplexed and collapsed into UMI-guided consensus sequences with migec v1.2.7. Using mixcr v2.1.11, UMI consensuses were aligned to TRA and TRB V and J templates and then assembled into clonotypes. Expanded or contracted clonotypes were those called significant by both edgeR and NoisET, with noise models trained on biological replicates. For edgeR calls, the thresholds were a false discovery rate-adjusted p below 0.01 and a log2 fold-change of 1. PCA with hierarchical clustering of max-normalized trajectories of the 1000 most abundant clonotypes was used as exploratory dynamics analysis. Separately sequenced CD4+ and CD8+ repertoires were used to assign a CD4 or CD8 phenotype to each responding clone. TCRdb reprocessed the public reads (quality trimming at Q25 with fastp, clone calling with MiXCR) and kept in-frame beta chains. Each CDR3 protein appears once, grouped with its most common genes and DNA. TCRdb's processing, not the study's, gives the V and J calls here. The sample table records 450,000 or so distinct CDR3 sequences; about 23% of these occur just once. Jointly, the top ten make up under 15% of the sample.

Ficoll-Paque density gradient centrifugation was used to isolate PBMCs. The receptor was derived from an adult woman who had mild COVID-19 (a few samples of this study predate the infection). The sample titles of this study are shuffled in the database, so cell type and time point are left out; the donor was told from shared clones. Sequencing input: PBMCs or a T cell subset sorted from them (not recorded which). This chain joins TRBV2 to TRBJ1-1, with no D gene named confidently. This receptor carries the CDR3 CASSEWGNTEAFF. In nucleotide form, the sequence is TGTGCCAGCAGTGAATGGGGAAACACTGAAGCTTTCTTT.